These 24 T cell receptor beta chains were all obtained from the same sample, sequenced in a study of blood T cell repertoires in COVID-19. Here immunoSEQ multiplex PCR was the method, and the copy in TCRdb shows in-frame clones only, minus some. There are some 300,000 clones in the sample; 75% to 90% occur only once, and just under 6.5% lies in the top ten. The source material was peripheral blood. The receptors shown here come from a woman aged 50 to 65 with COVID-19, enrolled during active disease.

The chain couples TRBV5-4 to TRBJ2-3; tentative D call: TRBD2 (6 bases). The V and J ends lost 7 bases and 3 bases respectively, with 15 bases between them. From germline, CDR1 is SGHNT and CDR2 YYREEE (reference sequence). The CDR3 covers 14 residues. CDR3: CASAPRGGTDTQYF. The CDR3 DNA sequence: TGTGCCAGCGCTCCTCGTGGGGGGACAGATACGCAGTATTTT.

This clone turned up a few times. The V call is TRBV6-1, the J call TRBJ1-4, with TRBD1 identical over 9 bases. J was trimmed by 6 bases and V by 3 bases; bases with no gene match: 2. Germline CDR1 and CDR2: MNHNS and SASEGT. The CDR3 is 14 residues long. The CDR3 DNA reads TGTGCCAGCAGTGACGGGACAGGGTATGAAAAACTGTTTTTT. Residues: CASSDGTGYEKLFF.

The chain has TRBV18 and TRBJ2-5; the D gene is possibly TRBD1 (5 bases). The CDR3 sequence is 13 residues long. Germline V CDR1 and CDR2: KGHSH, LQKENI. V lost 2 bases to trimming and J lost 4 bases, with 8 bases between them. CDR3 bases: TGTGCCAGCTCACCAATGCAGGGAGAGACCCAGTACTTC. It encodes CASSPMQGETQYF.

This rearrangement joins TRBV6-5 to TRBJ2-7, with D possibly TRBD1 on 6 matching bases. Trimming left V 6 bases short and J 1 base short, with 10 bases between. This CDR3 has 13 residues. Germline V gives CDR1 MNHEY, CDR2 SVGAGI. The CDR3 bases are TGTGCCAGCAGGAACAGGGTTTCCTACGAGCAGTACTTC. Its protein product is CASRNRVSYEQYF.

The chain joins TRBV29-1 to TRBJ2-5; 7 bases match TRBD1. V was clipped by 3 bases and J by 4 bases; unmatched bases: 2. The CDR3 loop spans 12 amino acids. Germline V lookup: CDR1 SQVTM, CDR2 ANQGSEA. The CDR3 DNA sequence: TGCAGCGTTGACCGACAGGGAGAGACCCAGTACTTC. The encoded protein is CSVDRQGETQYF. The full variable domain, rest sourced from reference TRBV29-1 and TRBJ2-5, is SAVISQKPSRDICQRGTSLTIQCQVDSQVTMMFWYRQQPGQSLTLIATANQGSEATYESGFVIDKFPISRPNLTFSTLTVSNMSPEDSSIYLCSVDRQGETQYFGPGTRLLVL.

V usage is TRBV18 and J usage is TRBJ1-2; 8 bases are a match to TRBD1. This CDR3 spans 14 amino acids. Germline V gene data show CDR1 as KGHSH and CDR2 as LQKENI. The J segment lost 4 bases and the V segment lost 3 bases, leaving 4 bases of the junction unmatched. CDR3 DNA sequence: TGTGCCAGCTCACCGGACAGGGAGGTCTATGGCTACACCTTC. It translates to CASSPDREVYGYTF.

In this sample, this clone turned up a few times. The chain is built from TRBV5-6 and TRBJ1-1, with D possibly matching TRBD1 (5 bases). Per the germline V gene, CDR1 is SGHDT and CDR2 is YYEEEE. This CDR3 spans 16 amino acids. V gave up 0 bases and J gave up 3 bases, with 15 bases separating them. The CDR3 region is CASSLESGRRHTEAFF. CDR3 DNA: TGTGCCAGCAGCTTGGAGTCAGGGAGGCGTCACACTGAAGCTTTCTTT.

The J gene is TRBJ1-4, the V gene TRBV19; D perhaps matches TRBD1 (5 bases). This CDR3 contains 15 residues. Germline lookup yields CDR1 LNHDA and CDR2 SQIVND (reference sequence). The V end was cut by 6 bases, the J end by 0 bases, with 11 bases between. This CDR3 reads CASSVGVSTNEKLFF. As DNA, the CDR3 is TGTGCCAGTAGCGTAGGGGTTTCAACTAATGAAAAACTGTTTTTT.

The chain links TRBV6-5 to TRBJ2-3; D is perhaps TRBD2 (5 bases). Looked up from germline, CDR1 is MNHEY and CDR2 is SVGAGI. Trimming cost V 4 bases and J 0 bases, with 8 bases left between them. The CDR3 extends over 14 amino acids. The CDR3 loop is CASSSRTSTDTQYF. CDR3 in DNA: TGTGCCAGCAGTTCTCGGACTAGCACAGATACGCAGTATTTT.

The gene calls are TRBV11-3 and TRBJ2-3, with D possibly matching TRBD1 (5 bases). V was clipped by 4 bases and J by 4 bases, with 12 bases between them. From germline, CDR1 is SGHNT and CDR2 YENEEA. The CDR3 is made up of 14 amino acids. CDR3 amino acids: CASSYPTRADTQYF. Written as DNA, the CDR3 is TGTGCCAGCAGCTACCCTACCAGGGCAGATACGCAGTATTTT.

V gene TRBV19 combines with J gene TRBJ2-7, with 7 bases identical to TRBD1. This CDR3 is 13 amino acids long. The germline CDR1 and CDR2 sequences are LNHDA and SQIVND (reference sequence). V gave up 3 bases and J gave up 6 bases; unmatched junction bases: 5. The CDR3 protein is CASSIPGQAEQYF. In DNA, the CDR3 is TGTGCCAGTAGTATCCCCGGACAGGCCGAGCAGTACTTC.

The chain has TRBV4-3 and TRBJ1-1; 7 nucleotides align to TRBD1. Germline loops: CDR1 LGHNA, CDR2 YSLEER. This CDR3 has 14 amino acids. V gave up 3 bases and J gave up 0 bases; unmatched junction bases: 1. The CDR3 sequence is CASSQTGLNTEAFF. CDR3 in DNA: TGCGCCAGCAGCCAGACAGGGTTGAACACTGAAGCTTTCTTT.

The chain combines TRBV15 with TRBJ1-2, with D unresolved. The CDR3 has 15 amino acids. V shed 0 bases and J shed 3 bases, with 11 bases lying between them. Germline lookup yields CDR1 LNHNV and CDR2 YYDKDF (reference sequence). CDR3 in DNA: TGTGCCACCAGCAGAGAGGAGGACTACTACTATGGCTACACCTTC. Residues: CATSREEDYYYGYTF.

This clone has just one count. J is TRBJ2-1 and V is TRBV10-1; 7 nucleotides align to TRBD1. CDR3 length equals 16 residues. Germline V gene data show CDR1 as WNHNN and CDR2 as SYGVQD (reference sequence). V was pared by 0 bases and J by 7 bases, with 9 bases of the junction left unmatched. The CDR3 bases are TGCGCCAGCAGTGAGTCGCCGGGACAGCAAAATAATGAGCAGTTCTTC. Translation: CASSESPGQQNNEQFF.

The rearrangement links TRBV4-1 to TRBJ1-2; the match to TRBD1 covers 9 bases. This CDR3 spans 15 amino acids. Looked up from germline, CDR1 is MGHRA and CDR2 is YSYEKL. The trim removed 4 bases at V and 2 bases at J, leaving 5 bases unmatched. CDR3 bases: TGCGCCAGCAGCCTTACAGGGGGCGCGAACTATGGCTACACCTTC. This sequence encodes CASSLTGGANYGYTF.

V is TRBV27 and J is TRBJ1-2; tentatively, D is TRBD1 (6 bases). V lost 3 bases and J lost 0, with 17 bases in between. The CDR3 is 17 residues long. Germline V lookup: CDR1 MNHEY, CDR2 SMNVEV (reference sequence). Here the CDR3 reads CASSFLGAHGTNYGYTF. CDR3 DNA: TGTGCCAGCAGTTTCCTGGGGGCTCACGGAACTAACTATGGCTACACCTTC.

Written as DNA, the CDR3 is TGTGCCAGCAGTTACGAGGTGAACACTGAAGCTTTCTTT. It translates to CASSYEVNTEAFF. J is TRBJ1-1 and V is TRBV6-5; D uncertain. The CDR3 loop spans 13 amino acids. Germline assignment: CDR1 MNHEY and CDR2 SVGAGI. V was clipped by 2 bases and J by 0 bases, with 4 bases between them.

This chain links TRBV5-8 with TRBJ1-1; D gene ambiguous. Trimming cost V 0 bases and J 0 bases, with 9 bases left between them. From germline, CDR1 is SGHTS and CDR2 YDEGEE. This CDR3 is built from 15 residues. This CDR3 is CASSLVPTVNTEAFF. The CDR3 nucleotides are TGTGCCAGCAGCTTGGTGCCTACAGTGAACACTGAAGCTTTCTTT.

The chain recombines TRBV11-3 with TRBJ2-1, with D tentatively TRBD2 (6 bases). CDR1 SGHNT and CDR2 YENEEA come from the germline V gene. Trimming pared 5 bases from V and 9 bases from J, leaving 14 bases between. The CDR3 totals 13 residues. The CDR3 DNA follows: TGTGCCAGCAGCGCGGCCTCGCGGGGTGAGCAGTTCTTC. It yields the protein CASSAASRGEQFF.

CDR3 in amino acids: CASSHTGTSNQPQHF. The CDR3 DNA sequence: TGTGCCAGCAGTCACACAGGGACTAGCAATCAGCCCCAGCATTTT. This sequence joins TRBV7-2 and TRBJ1-5; a weak D match, TRBD1 (6 bases). The CDR3 runs 15 residues. In germline, CDR1 is SGHTA, CDR2 FQGNSA. The V and J ends lost 6 bases and 0 bases respectively, with 12 bases between them.

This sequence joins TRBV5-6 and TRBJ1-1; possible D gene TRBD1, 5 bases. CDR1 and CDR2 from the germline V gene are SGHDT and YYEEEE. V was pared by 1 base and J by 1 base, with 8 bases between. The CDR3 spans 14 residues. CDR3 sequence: CASSLYGGNTEAFF. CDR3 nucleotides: TGTGCCAGCAGCTTGTACGGGGGGAACACTGAAGCTTTCTTT.

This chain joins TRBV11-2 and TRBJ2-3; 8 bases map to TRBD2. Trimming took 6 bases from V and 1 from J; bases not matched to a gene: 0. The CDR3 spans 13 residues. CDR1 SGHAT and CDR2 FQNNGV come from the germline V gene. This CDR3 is CASRTSGTDTQYF. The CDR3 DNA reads TGTGCCAGCAGGACTAGCGGCACAGATACGCAGTATTTT.

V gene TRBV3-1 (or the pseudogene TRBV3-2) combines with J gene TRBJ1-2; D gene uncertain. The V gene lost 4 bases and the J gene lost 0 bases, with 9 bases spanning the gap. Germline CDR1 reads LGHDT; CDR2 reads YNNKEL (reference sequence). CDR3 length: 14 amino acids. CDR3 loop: CASSLGGSNYGYTF. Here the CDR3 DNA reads TGTGCCAGCAGCCTTGGAGGGTCTAACTATGGCTACACCTTC.

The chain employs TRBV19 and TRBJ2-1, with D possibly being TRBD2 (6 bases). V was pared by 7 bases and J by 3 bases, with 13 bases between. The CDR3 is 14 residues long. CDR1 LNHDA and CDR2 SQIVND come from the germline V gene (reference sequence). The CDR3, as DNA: TGTGCCAGTAAACGGGAGCTGAACTACAATGAGCAGTTCTTC. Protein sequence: CASKRELNYNEQFF.